This T cell receptor beta chain was sequenced for a study of blood T cell repertoires in COVID-19. The wider study: There were acute and convalescent COVID-19 samples, and they came from the United States, Italy and Spain. T cells, B-cell-depleted T cells, or PBMCs provided the cDNA or gDNA that served as material.

The CDR3 sequence is 13 residues long. The germline V and J ends were trimmed by 5 bases and 5 bases, with 10 bases remaining between them. Under the authors' procedure: Amplification from reference gene primers served as the basis for estimated nucleated cell counts. Only in-frame clones appear in the TCRdb table, and some are missing; sequencing was by immunoSEQ multiplex PCR. The DNA gave D and trimming, while V, J and clone size come from that table. The sample holds 110,000 or so clones, about 80% seen once. V gene TRBV12-3 or TRBV12-4 combines with J gene TRBJ1-5; D unresolved. Sequencing was performed on peripheral blood. The sequence was collected from a woman aged 45-65 years with acute or convalescent COVID-19. The CDR3 region has the DNA TGTGCCAGCAGTCCTATACAGTATCAGCCCCAGCATTTT. It yields the protein CASSPIQYQPQHF.